This is a list of T cell receptor beta chains from one sample in a study of blood T cell repertoires in COVID-19. The assay was immunoSEQ multiplex PCR, and TCRdb's table has in-frame clones only and misses some. The sample has 200,000 to 250,000 clones, about 85% seen once. Sequencing was carried out using peripheral blood. Receptors were obtained from a young man who had recovered from COVID-19. The CDR3 runs from the conserved cysteine through the conserved F or W. D genes are given only for firm matches. Not all rows give a size; the values are once, few, many and, for expanded clones, a class.

TGTGCCAGCAGCCAAGGACGGAGCTCTGGAAACACCATATATTTT	CASSQGRSSGNTIYF	-	TRBV14	TRBJ1-3	-
TGTGCCAGTAGCTCCTCCTACGGAGTTTATGGCTACACCTTC	CASSSSYGVYGYTF	-	TRBV19	TRBJ1-2	-
TGTGCCAGCAGTTTAACAGGGGACAATGAGCAGTTCTTC	CASSLTGDNEQFF	-	TRBV6-5	TRBJ2-1	TRBD1
TGTGCCAGTAGTACCGTAACAGGGGGAAGCAATCAGCCCCAGCATTTT	CASSTVTGGSNQPQHF	-	TRBV19	TRBJ1-5	TRBD1
TGTGCCAGCAGTTTAGGCGGCCGCACTGAAGCTTTCTTT	CASSLGGRTEAFF	-	TRBV12-3/TRBV12-4	TRBJ1-1	-
TGTGCCAGCAGCTTCCAGGGGAATGAGCAGTTCTTC	CASSFQGNEQFF	-	TRBV11-2	TRBJ2-1	-
TGCGCCAGCAGCTATTCGACAGGGGGCGAGCATGGCTACACCTTC	CASSYSTGGEHGYTF	-	TRBV5-1	TRBJ1-2	TRBD1
TGTGCCACTAGGACAGGGGGCACAGATACGCAGTATTTT	CATRTGGTDTQYF	-	TRBV5-4	TRBJ2-3	TRBD1
TGTGCCAGCAGCCCCCAGCTTGGCAGGGGTGAAGGTACGCAGTATTTT	CASSPQLGRGEGTQYF	-	TRBV11-2	TRBJ2-3	-
TGTGCCAGCAGCCGACACAATTCACCCCTCCACTTT	CASSRHNSPLHF	-	TRBV7-2	TRBJ1-6	-
TGTGCCAGCAGCCGGACAGGGGCTGAAGCTTTCTTT	CASSRTGAEAFF	-	TRBV3-1/TRBV3-2	TRBJ1-1	TRBD1
TGTGCCAGTCTTTTCCAGCAGGGGACCGGGGAGCTGTTTTTT	CASLFQQGTGELFF	many	TRBV6-6	TRBJ2-2	-
TGCGCCAGCAGCTTGGGTGTCTCCGGGGAGACCCAGTACTTC	CASSLGVSGETQYF	-	TRBV5-1	TRBJ2-5	-
TGCGCCAGCAGCCAAGTAAAACAGAGCAATCAGCCCCAGCATTTT	CASSQVKQSNQPQHF	-	TRBV4-1	TRBJ1-5	-
TGCGCCAGCAGCTTGCAACCGAGTAATGAAAAACTGTTTTTT	CASSLQPSNEKLFF	-	TRBV5-1	TRBJ1-4	-
TGCGCCAGCTGTCCCCGGACAGTTACCGGGGAGCTGTTTTTT	CASCPRTVTGELFF	-	TRBV5-1	TRBJ2-2	-